These T cell receptor beta chains were read from a single sample in a study of cytomegalovirus exposure and HLA in healthy donors. Repertoires were generated with immunoSEQ multiplex PCR, while TCRdb's copy carries only in-frame clones and drops some. The table shows more than 150,000 clones, with 80% to 90% occurring only once. Sequenced material: PBMCs. These receptors originate from a man between 18 and 29 years old in good health and CMV-seropositive. Each CDR3 is given with its conserved first and last residue. The D gene is left open where the match is weak. Size is stated for part of the rows, as once, few or many counts, or as a class when the clone is expanded.

abundance: once; j_gene: TRBJ2-7; d_gene: TRBD1; v_gene: TRBV7-8; CDR3aa: CASSQTGTGGSYEQYF; CDR3nt: TGTGCCAGCAGCCAGACCGGGACAGGGGGATCCTACGAGCAGTACTTC
abundance: NA; j_gene: TRBJ2-5; d_gene: NA; v_gene: TRBV29-1; CDR3aa: CSVEGGVGHIQETQYF; CDR3nt: TGCAGCGTTGAAGGTGGGGTTGGACACATTCAAGAGACCCAGTACTTC
abundance: NA; j_gene: TRBJ1-3; d_gene: TRBD1; v_gene: TRBV11-3; CDR3aa: CASSPTGGSGNTIYF; CDR3nt: TGTGCCAGCAGCCCGACAGGGGGCTCTGGAAACACCATATATTTT
abundance: NA; j_gene: TRBJ2-3; d_gene: TRBD2; v_gene: TRBV5-1; CDR3aa: CASRSAGGPLRADTQYF; CDR3nt: TGCGCCAGCAGGTCAGCGGGGGGGCCCTTAAGGGCAGATACGCAGTATTTT
abundance: NA; j_gene: TRBJ2-3; d_gene: NA; v_gene: TRBV7-9; CDR3aa: CASSRSTDTQYF; CDR3nt: TGTGCCAGCAGCCGTAGCACAGATACGCAGTATTTT
abundance: few; j_gene: TRBJ1-2; d_gene: NA; v_gene: TRBV7-3; CDR3aa: CASSPADSYGYTF; CDR3nt: TGTGCCAGCAGCCCAGCGGACAGCTATGGCTACACCTTC
abundance: NA; j_gene: TRBJ1-4; d_gene: NA; v_gene: TRBV9; CDR3aa: CASSPPDGTGNEKLFF; CDR3nt: TGTGCCAGCAGCCCTCCAGACGGAACCGGGAATGAAAAACTGTTTTTT
abundance: NA; j_gene: TRBJ2-7; d_gene: NA; v_gene: TRBV6-6; CDR3aa: CASSYLSGLAYEQYF; CDR3nt: TGTGCCAGCAGTTACCTGTCAGGCTTGGCCTACGAGCAGTACTTC
abundance: NA; j_gene: TRBJ2-3; d_gene: TRBD2; v_gene: TRBV13; CDR3aa: CASSLGWGSGTTDTQYF; CDR3nt: TGTGCCAGCAGCTTAGGTTGGGGGAGCGGGACCACAGATACGCAGTATTTT
abundance: NA; j_gene: TRBJ1-1; d_gene: NA; v_gene: TRBV11-2; CDR3aa: CASSLVGSAGAAEAFF; CDR3nt: TGTGCCAGCAGCTTAGTCGGGTCCGCGGGGGCCGCTGAAGCTTTCTTT
abundance: once; j_gene: TRBJ2-7; d_gene: TRBD1; v_gene: TRBV5-1; CDR3aa: CASSLRTGGYEQYF; CDR3nt: TGCGCCAGCAGCCTCCGGACAGGGGGATACGAGCAGTACTTC
abundance: few; j_gene: TRBJ1-6; d_gene: NA; v_gene: TRBV7-2; CDR3aa: CASRSDNSPLHF; CDR3nt: TGTGCCAGCAGGTCAGATAATTCACCCCTCCACTTT
abundance: NA; j_gene: TRBJ2-3; d_gene: NA; v_gene: TRBV4-1; CDR3aa: CASSQAKGVDTQYF; CDR3nt: TGCGCCAGCAGCCAAGCGAAGGGAGTCGATACGCAGTATTTT
abundance: NA; j_gene: TRBJ2-1; d_gene: TRBD1; v_gene: TRBV5-6; CDR3aa: CASKTLTGGRGNEQFF; CDR3nt: TGTGCCAGCAAAACTTTGACAGGGGGACGGGGGAATGAGCAGTTCTTC
abundance: NA; j_gene: TRBJ1-5; d_gene: NA; v_gene: TRBV6-6; CDR3aa: CASSTTTGQPQHF; CDR3nt: TGTGCCAGCAGCACGACGACAGGTCAGCCCCAGCATTTT
abundance: NA; j_gene: TRBJ2-7; d_gene: NA; v_gene: TRBV27; CDR3aa: CASSLRGLDEQYF; CDR3nt: TGTGCCAGCAGTTTGCGGGGTTTAGACGAGCAGTACTTC
abundance: once; j_gene: TRBJ2-7; d_gene: TRBD1; v_gene: TRBV5-1; CDR3aa: CASSAGQESYEQYF; CDR3nt: TGCGCCAGCAGCGCCGGACAGGAGAGCTACGAGCAGTACTTC
abundance: NA; j_gene: TRBJ2-5; d_gene: NA; v_gene: TRBV19; CDR3aa: CASSSGAGAQETQYF; CDR3nt: TGTGCCAGTAGTTCCGGGGCAGGGGCTCAAGAGACCCAGTACTTC
abundance: NA; j_gene: TRBJ2-1; d_gene: TRBD1; v_gene: TRBV27; CDR3aa: CASSLTGEKGNEQFF; CDR3nt: TGTGCCAGCAGTCTCACAGGGGAGAAGGGCAATGAGCAGTTCTTC
abundance: NA; j_gene: TRBJ1-5; d_gene: NA; v_gene: TRBV5-1; CDR3aa: CASSLFRGRQPQHF; CDR3nt: TGCGCCAGCAGCTTGTTTCGGGGTCGTCAGCCCCAGCATTTT